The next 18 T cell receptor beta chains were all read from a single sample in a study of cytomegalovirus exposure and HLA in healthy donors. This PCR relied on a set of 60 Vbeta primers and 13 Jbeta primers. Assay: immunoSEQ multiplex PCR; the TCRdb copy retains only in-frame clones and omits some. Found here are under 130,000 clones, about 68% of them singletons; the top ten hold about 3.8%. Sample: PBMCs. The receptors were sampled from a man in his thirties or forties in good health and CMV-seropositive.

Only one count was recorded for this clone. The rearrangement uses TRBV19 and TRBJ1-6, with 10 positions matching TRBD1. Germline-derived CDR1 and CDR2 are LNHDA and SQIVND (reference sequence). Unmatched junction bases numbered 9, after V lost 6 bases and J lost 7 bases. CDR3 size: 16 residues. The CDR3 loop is CASRGTGEVPNSPLHF. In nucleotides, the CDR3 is TGTGCCAGTAGGGGGACAGGGGAGGTCCCAAATTCACCCCTCCACTTT.

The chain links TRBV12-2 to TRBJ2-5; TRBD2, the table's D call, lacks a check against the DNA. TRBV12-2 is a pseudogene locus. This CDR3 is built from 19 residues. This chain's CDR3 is CASRLGTRGSSGGQETQYF. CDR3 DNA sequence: TGTGCAAGTCGCTTAGGTACCCGGGGCTCCTCCGGGGGGCAAGAGACCCAGTACTTC.

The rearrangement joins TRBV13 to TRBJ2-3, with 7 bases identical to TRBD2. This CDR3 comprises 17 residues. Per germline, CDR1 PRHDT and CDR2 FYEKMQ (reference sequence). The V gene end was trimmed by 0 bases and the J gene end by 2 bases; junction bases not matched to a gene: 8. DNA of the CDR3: TGTGCCAGCAGCTTAGGGACTAGCTTAAGAAACACAGATACGCAGTATTTT. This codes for CASSLGTSLRNTDTQYF.

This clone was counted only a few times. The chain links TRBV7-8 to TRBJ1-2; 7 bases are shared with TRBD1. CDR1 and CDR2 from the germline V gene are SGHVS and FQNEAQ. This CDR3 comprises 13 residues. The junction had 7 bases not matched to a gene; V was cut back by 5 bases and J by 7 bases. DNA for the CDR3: TGTGCCAGCAGCCATAGGACAGGCTCTGGCTACACCTTC. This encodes CASSHRTGSGYTF.

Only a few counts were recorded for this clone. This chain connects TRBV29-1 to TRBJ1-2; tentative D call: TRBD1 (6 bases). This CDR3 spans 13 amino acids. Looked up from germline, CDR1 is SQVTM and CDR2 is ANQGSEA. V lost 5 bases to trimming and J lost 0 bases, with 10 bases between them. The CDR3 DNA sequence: TGCAGCGTTCTGGGGGCTACTAACTATGGCTACACCTTC. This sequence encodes CSVLGATNYGYTF.

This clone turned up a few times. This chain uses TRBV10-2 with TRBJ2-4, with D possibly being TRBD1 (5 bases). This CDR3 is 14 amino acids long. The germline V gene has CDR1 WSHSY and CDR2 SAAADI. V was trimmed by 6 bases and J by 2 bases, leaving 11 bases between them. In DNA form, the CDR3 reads TGCGCCAGCAGCTCAGGGTTAACCAAAAACATTCAGTACTTC. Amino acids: CASSSGLTKNIQYF.

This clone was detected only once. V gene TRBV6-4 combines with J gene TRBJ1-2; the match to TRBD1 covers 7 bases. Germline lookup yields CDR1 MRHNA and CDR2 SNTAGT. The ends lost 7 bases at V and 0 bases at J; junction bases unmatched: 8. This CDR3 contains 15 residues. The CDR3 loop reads CASTLRGQPNYGYTF. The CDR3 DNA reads TGTGCCAGCACCCTCCGGGGACAGCCTAACTATGGCTACACCTTC.

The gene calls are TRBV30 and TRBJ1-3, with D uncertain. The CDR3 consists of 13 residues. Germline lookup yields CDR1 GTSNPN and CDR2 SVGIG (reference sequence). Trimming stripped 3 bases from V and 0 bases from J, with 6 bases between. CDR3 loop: CAWSRSSGNTIYF. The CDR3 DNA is TGTGCCTGGAGCCGCAGCTCTGGAAACACCATATATTTT.

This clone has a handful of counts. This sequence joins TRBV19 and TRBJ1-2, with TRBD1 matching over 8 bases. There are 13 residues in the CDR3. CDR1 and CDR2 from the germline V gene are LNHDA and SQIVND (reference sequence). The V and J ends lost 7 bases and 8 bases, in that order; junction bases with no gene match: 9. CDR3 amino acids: CASKNRGGGGYTF. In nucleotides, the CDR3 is TGTGCCAGTAAAAACAGGGGGGGAGGCGGCTACACCTTC.

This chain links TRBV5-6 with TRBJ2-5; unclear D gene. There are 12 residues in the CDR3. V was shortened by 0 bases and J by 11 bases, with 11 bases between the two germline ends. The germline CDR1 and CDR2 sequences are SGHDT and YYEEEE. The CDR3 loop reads CASSLGLLEQYF. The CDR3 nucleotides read TGTGCCAGCAGCTTGGGCCTTTTGGAGCAGTACTTC.

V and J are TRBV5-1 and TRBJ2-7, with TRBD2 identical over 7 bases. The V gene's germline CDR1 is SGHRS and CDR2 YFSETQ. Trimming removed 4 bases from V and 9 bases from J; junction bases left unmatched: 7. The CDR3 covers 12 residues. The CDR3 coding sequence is TGCGCCAGCAGCCTCCGAGGGGAGGGGCAGTACTTC. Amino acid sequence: CASSLRGEGQYF.

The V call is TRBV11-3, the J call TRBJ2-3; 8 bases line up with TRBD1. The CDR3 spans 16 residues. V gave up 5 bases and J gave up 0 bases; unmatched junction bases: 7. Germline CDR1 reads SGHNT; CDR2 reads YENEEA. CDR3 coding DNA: TGTGCCAGCAGCCGAGGGACAGGAACTAGCACAGATACGCAGTATTTT. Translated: CASSRGTGTSTDTQYF.

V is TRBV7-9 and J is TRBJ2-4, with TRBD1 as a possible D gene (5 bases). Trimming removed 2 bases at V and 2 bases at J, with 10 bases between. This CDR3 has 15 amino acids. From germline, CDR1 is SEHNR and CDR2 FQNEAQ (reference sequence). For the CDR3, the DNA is TGTGCCAGCAGCTTACAGGGTGGGTCCAAAAACATTCAGTACTTC. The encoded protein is CASSLQGGSKNIQYF.

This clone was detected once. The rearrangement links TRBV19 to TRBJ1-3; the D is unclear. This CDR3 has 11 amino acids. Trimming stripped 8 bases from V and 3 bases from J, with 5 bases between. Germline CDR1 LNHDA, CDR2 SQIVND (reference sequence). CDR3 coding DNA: TGTGCCAGTCGGGATGGAAACACCATATATTTT. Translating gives CASRDGNTIYF. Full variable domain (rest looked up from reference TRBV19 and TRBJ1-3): DGGITQSPKYLFRKEGQNVTLSCEQNLNHDAMYWYRQDPGQGLRLIYYSQIVNDFQKGDIAEGYSVSREKKESFPLTVTSAQKNPTAFYLCASRDGNTIYFGEGSWLTVV.

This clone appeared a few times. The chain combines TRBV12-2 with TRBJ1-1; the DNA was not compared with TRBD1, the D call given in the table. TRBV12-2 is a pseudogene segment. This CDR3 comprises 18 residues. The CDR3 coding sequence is TGTGCAAGTCGCTATGACGACCTTCAGGGTTTTCTGAACACTGAAGCTTTCTTT. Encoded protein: CASRYDDLQGFLNTEAFF.

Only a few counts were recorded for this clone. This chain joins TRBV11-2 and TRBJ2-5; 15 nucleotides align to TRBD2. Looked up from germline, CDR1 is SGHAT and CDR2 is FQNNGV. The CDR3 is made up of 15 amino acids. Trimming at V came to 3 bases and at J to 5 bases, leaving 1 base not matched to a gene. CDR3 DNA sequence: TGTGCCAGCAGCTTCGGGACTAGCGGGGGGGAGACCCAGTACTTC. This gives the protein CASSFGTSGGETQYF.

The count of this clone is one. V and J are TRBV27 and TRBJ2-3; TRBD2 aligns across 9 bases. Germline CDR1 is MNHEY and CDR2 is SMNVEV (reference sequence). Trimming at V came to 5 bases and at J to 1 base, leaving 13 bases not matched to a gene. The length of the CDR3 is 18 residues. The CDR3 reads CASSPPRGGAGGTDTQYF. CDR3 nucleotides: TGTGCCAGCAGTCCCCCTCGCGGGGGGGCCGGGGGCACAGATACGCAGTATTTT.

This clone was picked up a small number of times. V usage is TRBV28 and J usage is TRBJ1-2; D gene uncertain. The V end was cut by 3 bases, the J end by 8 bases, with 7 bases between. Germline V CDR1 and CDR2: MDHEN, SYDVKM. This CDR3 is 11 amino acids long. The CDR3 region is CASSFFGGYTF. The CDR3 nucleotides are TGTGCCAGCAGTTTCTTTGGCGGCTACACCTTC.